Below are 17 T cell receptor beta chains sequenced from a single sample in a study of Ad26.COV2.S vaccination and SARS-CoV-2 variants. Measured with immunoSEQ multiplex PCR; TCRdb has only the in-frame clones, and not every one. The sample records 380,000 or so clones, approximately 83% being singletons. Indicated treatment: some 20 received Ad26.COV2.S at low or high dose, single or two shots; 5 received placebo; per-sample allocation not given. After the first vaccine or placebo injection, samples were drawn on day 63. This specimen consisted of peripheral blood, obtained in a trial of Ad26.COV2.S vaccine versus placebo. These receptor sequences come from a person between 18 and 65 years old who received the Ad26.COV2.S COVID-19 vaccine or a placebo.

This chain connects TRBV18 to TRBJ1-3; D gene unclear. Germline V gene data show CDR1 as KGHSH and CDR2 as LQKENI. The CDR3 contains 16 residues. V was trimmed by 2 bases and J by 7 bases, leaving 18 bases between them. This CDR3 reads CASSPVPPFLENTIYF. For the CDR3, the DNA is TGTGCCAGCTCACCAGTCCCCCCCTTCCTGGAGAACACCATATATTTT.

The genes are TRBV7-9 and TRBJ1-2; D unresolved. V lost 0 bases and J 5 bases, leaving 13 bases between the germline ends. The CDR3 consists of 15 residues. CDR1 and CDR2 (germline): SEHNR, FQNEAQ (reference sequence). The CDR3 DNA is TGTGCCAGCAGCTTAGCGCGAGGCAGCCAATATGGCTACACCTTC. Its translation is CASSLARGSQYGYTF.

The genes are TRBV9 and TRBJ2-3; 10 bases fit TRBD2. The germline V gene has CDR1 SGDLS and CDR2 YYNGEE. V gave up 0 bases and J gave up 0 bases; unmatched junction bases: 7. The CDR3 loop spans 18 amino acids. CDR3 loop: CASSVDPLAGASTDTQYF. CDR3 nucleotides: TGTGCCAGCAGCGTAGACCCTCTAGCGGGGGCGAGCACAGATACGCAGTATTTT. Together with reference TRBV9 and TRBJ2-3, the CDR3 gives the full variable domain: DSGVTQTPKHLITATGQRVTLRCSPRSGDLSVYWYQQSLDQGLQFLIQYYNGEERAKGNILERFSAQQFPDLHSELNLSSLELGDSALYFCASSVDPLAGASTDTQYFGPGTRLTVL.

The chain joins TRBV24-1 to TRBJ2-3; 12 nucleotides agree with TRBD2. CDR3 length equals 15 residues. With V trimmed by 5 bases and J by 12 bases, 11 bases remained unmatched. CDR1 and CDR2 from the germline V gene are KGHDR and SFDVKD. The CDR3 protein is CATSVLAGGPDTQYF. CDR3 in DNA: TGTGCCACCAGTGTACTAGCGGGGGGCCCAGACACACAGTATTTT.

The rearrangement links TRBV6-6 to TRBJ2-7, with TRBD2 identical over 8 bases. Germline V gene sequence: CDR1 MNHNY, CDR2 SVGAGI (reference sequence). The CDR3 covers 13 residues. V shed 7 bases, J shed 3 bases, and the junction held 5 bases outside the gene matches. CDR3 sequence: CASKAGAIYEQYF. The DNA of the CDR3 is TGTGCCAGCAAAGCGGGAGCTATCTACGAGCAGTACTTC.

The chain couples TRBV4-2 to TRBJ2-7; weak D call: TRBD1 (6 bases). Germline loops: CDR1 LGHNA, CDR2 YNFKEQ. The CDR3 covers 12 residues. Deletions cut 4 bases from V and 7 bases from J, with 11 bases between. Here the CDR3 DNA reads TGTGCCAGCAGCCTTCACAGGGATGAGCAGTACTTC. Translating it yields CASSLHRDEQYF.

The J gene is TRBJ1-2, the V gene TRBV4-1; D may be TRBD1 (6 bases). Germline V gene sequence: CDR1 MGHRA, CDR2 YSYEKL. Trimming took 5 bases from V and 2 from J, leaving 18 bases between them. This CDR3 contains 16 residues. CDR3 protein: CASSNIARGENYGYTF. Written as DNA, the CDR3 is TGCGCCAGCAGCAACATCGCCAGGGGAGAAAACTATGGCTACACCTTC.

The CDR3 sequence is CASTLRQISPYEQYF. CDR3 bases: TGTGCCAGCACCCTCCGGCAGATCTCTCCCTACGAGCAGTACTTC. J is TRBJ2-7 and V is TRBV9, with D unclear. CDR3 length equals 15 residues. Germline loops: CDR1 SGDLS, CDR2 YYNGEE. The V end was cut by 6 bases, the J end by 2 bases, with 18 bases between.

The chain couples TRBV27 to TRBJ2-1; no clear D gene. The CDR3 covers 16 residues. Trimming removed 3 bases at V and 3 bases at J, with 15 bases between. The germline V gene has CDR1 MNHEY and CDR2 SMNVEV (reference sequence). CDR3 in amino acids: CASSLSGQTYYNEQFF. The CDR3 DNA sequence: TGTGCCAGCAGTTTGTCCGGGCAGACCTACTACAATGAGCAGTTCTTC.

This clone was detected a few times. This chain uses TRBV2 with TRBJ2-1; 11 positions match TRBD2. Germline V gives CDR1 SNHLY, CDR2 FYNNEI. Trimming cost V 6 bases and J 4 bases; bases outside gene matches: 5. This CDR3 is 15 amino acids long. The CDR3 DNA sequence: TGTGCCAGCAGATTACTAGCGGGAGCGTACAATGAGCAGTTCTTC. Translation gives CASRLLAGAYNEQFF.

The rearrangement joins TRBV25-1 to TRBJ1-2; no firm D call. The CDR3 has 16 amino acids. Trimming took 5 bases from V and 5 from J, leaving 21 bases between them. Germline V lookup: CDR1 MGHDK, CDR2 SYGVNS. In DNA form, the CDR3 reads TGTGCCAGCAGTAAGGGCAGCGTACCGACCTTTTATGGCTACACCTTC. Its protein is CASSKGSVPTFYGYTF.

The J gene is TRBJ2-7, the V gene TRBV18; D unresolved. This CDR3 comprises 15 residues. With 6 bases removed from V and 6 bases from J, the gap between germline ends came to 21 bases. Germline V gene data show CDR1 as KGHSH and CDR2 as LQKENI. CDR3 nucleotide sequence: TGTGCCAGCTCCTCGACGGCGCTATGGGGTGGCGAGCAGTACTTC. It encodes CASSSTALWGGEQYF.

Here the CDR3 DNA reads TGTGCCAGCAGTTACGAACAGGGGGGGAAACTGTTTTTT. It translates to CASSYEQGGKLFF. The chain has TRBV6-5 and TRBJ1-4, with 8 bases matching TRBD1. The CDR3 is made up of 13 amino acids. Germline values: CDR1 MNHEY, CDR2 SVGAGI. V lost 2 bases and J lost 11; bases outside the gene matches: 4.

The V and J genes are TRBV2 and TRBJ2-3, with D possibly being TRBD2 (6 bases). CDR1 is SNHLY and CDR2 is FYNNEI in the germline V gene. This CDR3 is built from 16 residues. The V end was cut by 3 bases, the J end by 0 bases, with 13 bases between. This CDR3 is CASSEASATSTDTQYF. The DNA for the CDR3 is TGTGCCAGCAGTGAGGCTAGCGCGACTAGCACAGATACGCAGTATTTT.

The chain has TRBV7-2 and TRBJ2-3, with 8 bases matching TRBD1. Germline values: CDR1 SGHTA, CDR2 FQGNSA. V lost 2 bases, J lost 6 bases, and 1 base stayed unmatched. This CDR3 spans 13 amino acids. The chain's CDR3 is CASSLNRGDTQYF. DNA of the CDR3: TGTGCCAGCAGCTTAAACAGGGGGGATACGCAGTATTTT.

The chain joins TRBV5-1 to TRBJ2-1; 10 nucleotides align to TRBD2. The CDR3 contains 15 residues. Trimming cost V 2 bases and J 7 bases; bases outside gene matches: 6. Germline V gives CDR1 SGHRS, CDR2 YFSETQ. DNA of the CDR3: TGCGCCAGCAGCTTCATAGCGGGGGGCCAGAATGAGCAGTTCTTC. This sequence encodes CASSFIAGGQNEQFF.

This clone was found a few times. The V and J genes are TRBV18 and TRBJ1-2, with TRBD1 identical over 8 bases. The CDR3 totals 14 residues. V shed 0 bases, J shed 6 bases, and the junction held 3 bases outside the gene matches. In germline, CDR1 is KGHSH, CDR2 LQKENI. CDR3 coding DNA: TGTGCCAGCTCACCACCGCAGGGGGCTAATGGCTACACCTTC. This encodes CASSPPQGANGYTF.